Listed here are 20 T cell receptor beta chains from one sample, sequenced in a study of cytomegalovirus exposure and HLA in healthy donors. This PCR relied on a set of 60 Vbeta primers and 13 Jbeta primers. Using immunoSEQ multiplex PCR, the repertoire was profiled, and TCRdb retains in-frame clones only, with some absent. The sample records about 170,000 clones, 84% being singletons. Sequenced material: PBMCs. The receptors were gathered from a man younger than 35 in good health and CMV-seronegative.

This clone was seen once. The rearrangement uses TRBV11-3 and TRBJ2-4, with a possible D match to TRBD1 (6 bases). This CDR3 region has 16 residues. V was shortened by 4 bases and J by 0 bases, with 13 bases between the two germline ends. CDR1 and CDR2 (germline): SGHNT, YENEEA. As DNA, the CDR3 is TGTGCCAGCAGCTCAACAGGGCCCTTAGCCAAAAACATTCAGTACTTC. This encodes CASSSTGPLAKNIQYF.

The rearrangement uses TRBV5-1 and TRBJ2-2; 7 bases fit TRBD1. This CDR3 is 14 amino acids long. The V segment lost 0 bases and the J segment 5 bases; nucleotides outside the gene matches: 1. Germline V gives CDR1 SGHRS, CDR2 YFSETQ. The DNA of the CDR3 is TGCGCCAGCAGCTTGGGGACAGGTACCGGGGAGCTGTTTTTT. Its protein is CASSLGTGTGELFF.

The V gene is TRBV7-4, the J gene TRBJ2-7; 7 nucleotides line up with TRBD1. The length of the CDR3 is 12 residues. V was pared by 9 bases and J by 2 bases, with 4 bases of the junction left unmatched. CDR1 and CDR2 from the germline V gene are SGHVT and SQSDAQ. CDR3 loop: CARTGTAYEQYF. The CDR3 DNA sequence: TGTGCCAGGACCGGGACAGCCTACGAGCAGTACTTC.

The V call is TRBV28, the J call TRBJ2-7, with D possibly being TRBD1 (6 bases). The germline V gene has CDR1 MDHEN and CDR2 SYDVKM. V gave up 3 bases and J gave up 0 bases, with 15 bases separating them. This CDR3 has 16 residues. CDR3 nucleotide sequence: TGTGCCAGCAGTTTTTACCCACAGGGTTACTCCTACGAGCAGTACTTC. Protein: CASSFYPQGYSYEQYF. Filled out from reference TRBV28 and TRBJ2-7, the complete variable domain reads DVKVTQSSRYLVKRTGEKVFLECVQDMDHENMFWYRQDPGLGLRLIYFSYDVKMKEKGDIPEGYSVSREKKERFSLILESASTNQTSMYLCASSFYPQGYSYEQYFGPGTRLTVT.

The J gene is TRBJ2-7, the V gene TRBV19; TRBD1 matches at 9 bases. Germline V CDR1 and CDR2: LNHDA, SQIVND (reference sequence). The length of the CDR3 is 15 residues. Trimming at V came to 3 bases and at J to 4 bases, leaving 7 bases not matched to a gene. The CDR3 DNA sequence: TGTGCCAGTAGTATTCCGGGACAGGGAAAGTACGAGCAGTACTTC. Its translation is CASSIPGQGKYEQYF. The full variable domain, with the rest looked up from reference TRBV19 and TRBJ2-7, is DGGITQSPKYLFRKEGQNVTLSCEQNLNHDAMYWYRQDPGQGLRLIYYSQIVNDFQKGDIAEGYSVSREKKESFPLTVTSAQKNPTAFYLCASSIPGQGKYEQYFGPGTRLTVT.

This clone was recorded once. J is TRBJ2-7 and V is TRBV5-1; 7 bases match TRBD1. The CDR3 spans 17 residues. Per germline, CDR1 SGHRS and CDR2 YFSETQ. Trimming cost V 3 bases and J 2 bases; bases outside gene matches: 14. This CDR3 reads CASSSGAGGRGTYEQYF. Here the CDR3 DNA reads TGCGCCAGCAGCTCAGGAGCAGGGGGTCGGGGCACCTACGAGCAGTACTTC.

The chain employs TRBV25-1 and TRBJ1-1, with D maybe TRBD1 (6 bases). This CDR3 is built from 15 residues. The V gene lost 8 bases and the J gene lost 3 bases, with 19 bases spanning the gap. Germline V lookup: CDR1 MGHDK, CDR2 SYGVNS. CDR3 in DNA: TGTGCCAGCGGGGAAGAACAGGGTTTGGACACTGAAGCTTTCTTT. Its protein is CASGEEQGLDTEAFF.

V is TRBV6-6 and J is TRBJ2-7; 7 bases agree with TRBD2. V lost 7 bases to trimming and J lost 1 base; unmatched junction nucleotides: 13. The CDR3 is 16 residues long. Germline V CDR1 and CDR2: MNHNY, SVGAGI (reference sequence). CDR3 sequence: CASIQRGLRGSYEQYF. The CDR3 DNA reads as TGTGCCAGCATTCAAAGGGGACTACGCGGTTCCTACGAGCAGTACTTC.

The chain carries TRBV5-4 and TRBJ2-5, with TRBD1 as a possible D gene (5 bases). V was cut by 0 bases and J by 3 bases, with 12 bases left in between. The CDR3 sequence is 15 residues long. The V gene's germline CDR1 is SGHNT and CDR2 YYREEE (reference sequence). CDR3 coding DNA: TGTGCCAGCAGCTTGGTCTCAAGGGGCGAAGAGACCCAGTACTTC. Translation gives CASSLVSRGEETQYF.

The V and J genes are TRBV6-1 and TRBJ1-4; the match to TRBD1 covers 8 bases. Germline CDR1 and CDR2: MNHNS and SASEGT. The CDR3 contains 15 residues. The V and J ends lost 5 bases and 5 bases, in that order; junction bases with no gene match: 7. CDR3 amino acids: CASSTSRGRNEKLFF. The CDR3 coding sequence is TGTGCCAGCAGTACCTCCAGGGGGCGAAATGAAAAACTGTTTTTT.

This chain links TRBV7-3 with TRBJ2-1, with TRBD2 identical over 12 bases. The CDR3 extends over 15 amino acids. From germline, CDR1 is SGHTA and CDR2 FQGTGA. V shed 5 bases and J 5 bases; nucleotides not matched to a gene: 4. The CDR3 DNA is TGTGCCAGCAGCCTAGCGGGAGGGCCCAACAATGAGCAGTTCTTC. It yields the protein CASSLAGGPNNEQFF.

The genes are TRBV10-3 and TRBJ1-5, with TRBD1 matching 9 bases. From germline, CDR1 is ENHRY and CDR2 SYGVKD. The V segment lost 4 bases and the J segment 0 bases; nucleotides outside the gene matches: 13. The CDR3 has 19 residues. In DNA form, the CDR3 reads TGTGCCATCAGTGCAGTCGGGGGGACAGGGCGTTATAGCAATCAGCCCCAGCATTTT. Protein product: CAISAVGGTGRYSNQPQHF.

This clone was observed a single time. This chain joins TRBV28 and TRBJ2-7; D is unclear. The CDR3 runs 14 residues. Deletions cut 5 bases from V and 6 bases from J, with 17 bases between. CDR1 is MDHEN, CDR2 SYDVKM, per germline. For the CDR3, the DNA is TGTGCCAGCAGTCCACCCCCTTTTCCCGGCGAGCAGTACTTC. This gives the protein CASSPPPFPGEQYF.

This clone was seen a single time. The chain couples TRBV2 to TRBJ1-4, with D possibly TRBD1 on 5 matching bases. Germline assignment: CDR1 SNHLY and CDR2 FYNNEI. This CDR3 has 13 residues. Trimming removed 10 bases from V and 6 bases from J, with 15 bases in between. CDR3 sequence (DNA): TGTGCCACCTTGGGCAGGGTTCATGAAAAACTGTTTTTT. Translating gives CATLGRVHEKLFF. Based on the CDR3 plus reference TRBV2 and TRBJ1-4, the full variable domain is EPEVTQTPSHQVTQMGQEVILRCVPISNHLYFYWYRQILGQKVEFLVSFYNNEISEKSEIFDDQFSVERPDGSNFTLKIRSTKLEDSAMYFCATLGRVHEKLFFGSGTQLSVL.

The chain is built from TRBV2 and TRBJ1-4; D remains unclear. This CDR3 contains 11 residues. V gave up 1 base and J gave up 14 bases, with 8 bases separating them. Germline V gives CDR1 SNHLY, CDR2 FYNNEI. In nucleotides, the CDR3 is TGTGCCAGCAGTGAAGGGCCTTCCCTGTTTTTT. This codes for CASSEGPSLFF.

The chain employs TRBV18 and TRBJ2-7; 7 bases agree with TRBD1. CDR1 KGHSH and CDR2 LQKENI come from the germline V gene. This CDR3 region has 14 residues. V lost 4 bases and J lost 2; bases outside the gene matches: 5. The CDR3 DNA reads TGTGCCAGCTCACGCACAGGGGATACCTACGAGCAGTACTTC. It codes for CASSRTGDTYEQYF.

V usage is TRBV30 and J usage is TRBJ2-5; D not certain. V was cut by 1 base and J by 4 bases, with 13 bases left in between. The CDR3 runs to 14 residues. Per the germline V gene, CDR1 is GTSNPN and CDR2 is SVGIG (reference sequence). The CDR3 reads CAWSGGPGRETQYF. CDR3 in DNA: TGTGCCTGGAGTGGAGGCCCCGGTCGAGAGACCCAGTACTTC.

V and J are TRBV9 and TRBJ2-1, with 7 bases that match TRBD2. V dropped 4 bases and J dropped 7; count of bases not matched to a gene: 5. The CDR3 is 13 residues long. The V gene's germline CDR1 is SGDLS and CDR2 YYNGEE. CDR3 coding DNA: TGTGCCAGCAGCACCGGGACTACTAATGAGCAGTTCTTC. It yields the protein CASSTGTTNEQFF.

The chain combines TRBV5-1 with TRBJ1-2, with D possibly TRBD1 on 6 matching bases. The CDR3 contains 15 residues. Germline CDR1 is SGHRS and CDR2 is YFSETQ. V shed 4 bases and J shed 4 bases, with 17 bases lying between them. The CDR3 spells CASSIQTGLLYGYTF. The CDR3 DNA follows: TGCGCCAGCAGCATCCAGACAGGTCTACTCTATGGCTACACCTTC.

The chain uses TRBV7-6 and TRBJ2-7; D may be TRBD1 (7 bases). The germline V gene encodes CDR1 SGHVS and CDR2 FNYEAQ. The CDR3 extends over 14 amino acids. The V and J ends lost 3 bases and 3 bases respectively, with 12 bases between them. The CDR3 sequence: CASSLGQGGYEQYF. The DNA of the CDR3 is TGTGCCAGCAGCTTGGGGCAGGGGGGCTACGAGCAGTACTTC.